This entry concerns a single TCR beta chain. What it recognizes is unknown. Authors of the study amplified TCR beta CDR3 regions from RNA transcripts. The HTBI set primed first-round TCR CDR3 RT-PCR. MiXCR, run by TCRdb on the multiplex PCR reads, gives a single entry per CDR3 protein. The sample consists of 500,000 to 650,000 distinct CDR3 sequences, approximately 17% of them appearing once. Under 3 months was the duration of disease in ophthalmopathy patients, who also had a Clinical Activity Score of at least 3 and a NOSPECS grade of at least 4. Diagnoses used clinical symptoms, serum thyroxine and TRAb, thyroid ultrasound and orbital computed tomography. This entry belongs to a study of T cells in Graves' hyperthyroidism and ophthalmopathy. Study-wide results and caveats: Median prediction lead before ophthalmopathy onset was 6 to 8 months with the model. A 13 V-J model separated ophthalmopathy from stable hyperthyroidism.

The CDR3 contains 14 residues. Per germline, CDR1 SGHRS and CDR2 YFSETQ. V lost 4 bases and J lost 6; bases outside the gene matches: 5. The V call is TRBV5-1, the J call TRBJ2-4; 9 nucleotides line up with TRBD2. This receptor was identified in a woman aged 18-29 years with Graves' ophthalmopathy. The sample consisted of blood. The CDR3 is CASSLSGRINIQYF. In DNA, the CDR3 is TGCGCCAGCAGCCTAAGCGGGAGGATAAACATTCAGTACTTC.